This TCR beta chain comes out of a study of blood T cells in healthy people across ages (dated by TCRdb to 2013 to 2016). Context from the whole study: In model experiments, template switching captured roughly one uniquely barcoded TCR beta cDNA molecule for every two T cells. Using deep sequencing normalized with unique cDNA molecular identifiers, the study measured how TCR beta repertoire diversity changes with age. The donors were split into four age groups: young (average 16 years), middle-aged (roughly 39), aged (about 56) and long-lived (approximately 80). To avoid experimental bias, donors of different ages were distributed randomly across sequencing lanes. Using the same blood draw, the study looked at two additional independent replicas of 1 million unique cDNA reads for two donors, one aged 18 to 29 and the other aged 80 or older.

The CDR1 and CDR2 encoded by the germline V gene are MGHRA and YSYEKL. At the junction V is shortened by 0 bases and J by 7 bases, with 8 bases in between. There are 13 amino acids in the CDR3, from cysteine to phenylalanine inclusive. The kept DNA is CDR3 alone, 39 bases in frame from the first base. The donors were roughly 40 Caucasian individuals from Russia, aged roughly 6 to 95 years, who were systemically healthy. Around 10 milliliters of peripheral blood were drawn from each donor into EDTA-treated Vacutainer tubes. Ficoll-Paque density-gradient centrifugation was used to isolate PBMCs, with at least 7 million per sample. Total RNA, at least 6 micrograms per sample, was extracted from PBMCs with Trizol reagent. For every donor, flow cytometry on a PBMC aliquot measured the percentage of naive CD45RAhigh/CD27high T cells. Paper-wide results and their limitations: Bulk unsorted PBMC profiling prevented conclusive comparison of naive and antigen-experienced compartments. Observed TCR beta diversity correlated strongly with the percentage of naive T cells measured by flow cytometry. Total diversity estimates from one million sequenced T cells were considered lower bounds and underestimates. The CMV infection status of donors was not known, potentially confounding age-related changes in expanded clonotypes. Compared with the aged group, the long-lived group had more naive CD4+ T cells, fewer expanded clones and increased TCR diversity, suggesting age selection. As age increased, observed TCR beta diversity per million T cells dropped in a roughly linear way, and a significant reduction was already evident by age 40.

Details on this clonotype: No cognate antigen has been identified for it. No base quality information exists; no much larger clone differs at one position.

Receptor libraries were prepared by 5' RACE. Sequencing instrument: Illumina HiSeq 2500. A second PCR of roughly 6 to 11 cycles was run with a J-beta primer mix and a sample-barcoded 5' primer. Each TCR beta cDNA molecule received a unique molecular identifier from a template-switch 5' adaptor carrying 12 random nucleotides. Each sample yielded at least 2.5 million CDR3-containing paired-end reads. All of the RNA was converted into first-strand cDNA using the Mint cDNA synthesis kit, with a TRBC-specific oligonucleotide serving as the primer. All cDNA was treated with uracil-DNA glycosylase and then went through a first 18-cycle PCR with the universal primers M1SS and BC2_uni_R. In the authors' own workflow: Normalization of each sample was performed by random selection of 1 million high-quality reads, each carrying a distinct molecular identifier. Reads with shared molecular identifiers were discarded instead of being binned into consensus sequences. MiTCR, run with a Q25 quality threshold and the strictest error-elimination algorithm, handled CDR3 identification, clonotype clustering and error correction. Lower-bound total TCR beta diversity was estimated with a nonparametric unseen species model using Euler transformation. Using fastp trimming at Q25 and MiXCR clonotype assembly, TCRdb reanalyzed the public sequencing data and kept in-frame beta chains. All rows with the same CDR3 protein become a single entry with the most common DNA and genes. TCRdb, not the authors, supplied the V and J calls. This sample holds under 1 million distinct CDR3 sequences; 40% to 50% were observed only once. The top ten clones comprise about 21% of the sample.

The specimen sequenced was blood. The sequence was obtained from a man between 60 and 70 years old in good health. This chain is built from TRBV4-1 and TRBJ2-3, with the D gene not confidently named. The sequenced DNA is TGCGCCAGCAGCCAAGAGTGGTCATATACGCAGTATTTT. Its protein reads: CASSQEWSYTQYF.